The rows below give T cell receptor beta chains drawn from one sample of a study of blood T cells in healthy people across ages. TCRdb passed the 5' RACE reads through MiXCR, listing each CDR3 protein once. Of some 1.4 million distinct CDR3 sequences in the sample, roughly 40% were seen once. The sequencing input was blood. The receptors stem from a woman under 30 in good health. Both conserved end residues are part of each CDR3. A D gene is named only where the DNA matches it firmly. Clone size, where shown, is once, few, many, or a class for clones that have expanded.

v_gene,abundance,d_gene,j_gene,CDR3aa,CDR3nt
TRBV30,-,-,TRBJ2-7,CAWSVPRGQHEQYF,TGTGCCTGGAGTGTACCGCGGGGCCAACACGAGCAGTACTTC
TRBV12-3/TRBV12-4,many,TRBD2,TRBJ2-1,CASSSRLAGVYNEQFF,TGTGCCAGCAGCTCGCGACTAGCGGGAGTCTACAATGAGCAGTTCTTC
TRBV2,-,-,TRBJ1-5,CASSEFLGGYGNQPQHF,TGTGCCAGCAGTGAATTCCTGGGGGGATATGGCAATCAGCCCCAGCATTTT
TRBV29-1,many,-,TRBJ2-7,CSVGSSSYEQYF,TGCAGCGTGGGGAGTAGCTCCTACGAGCAGTACTTC
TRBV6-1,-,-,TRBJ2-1,CASSTDRSSYNEQFF,TGTGCCAGCAGTACCGACAGGAGCTCCTACAATGAGCAGTTCTTC
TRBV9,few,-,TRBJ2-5,CASSVGGRGSTQETQYF,TGTGCCAGCAGCGTAGGGGGGAGAGGGTCGACGCAAGAGACCCAGTACTTC
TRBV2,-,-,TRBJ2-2,CASTDRPTGELFF,TGTGCCAGCACGGACCGGCCCACCGGGGAGCTGTTTTTT
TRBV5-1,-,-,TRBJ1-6,CASSVGVRDGNNSPLHF,TGCGCCAGCAGCGTCGGGGTCCGAGACGGGAACAATTCACCCCTCCACTTT
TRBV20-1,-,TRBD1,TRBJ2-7,CSAHTQGDEQYF,TGCAGTGCACATACTCAGGGGGACGAGCAGTACTTC
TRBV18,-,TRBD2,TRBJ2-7,CASPGDDSGRATYEQYF,TGTGCCAGCCCCGGCGATGATAGCGGGAGGGCCACCTACGAGCAGTACTTC
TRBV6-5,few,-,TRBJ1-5,CASRLGRGWDQPQHF,TGTGCCAGCAGGCTGGGCAGAGGGTGGGATCAGCCCCAGCATTTT
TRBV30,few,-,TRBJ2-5,CAWSGLGVETQYF,TGTGCCTGGAGTGGGTTGGGGGTAGAGACCCAGTACTTC
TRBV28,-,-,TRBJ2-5,CARERGRRETQYF,TGTGCCCGCGAACGGGGCAGGAGAGAGACCCAGTACTTC
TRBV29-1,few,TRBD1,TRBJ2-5,CSVDWDRGWETQYF,TGCAGCGTTGACTGGGACAGGGGTTGGGAGACCCAGTACTTC
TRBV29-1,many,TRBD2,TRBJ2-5,CSVVAGETQYF,TGCAGCGTTGTAGCGGGAGAGACCCAGTACTTC
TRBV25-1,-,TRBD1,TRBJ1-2,CASSGDSLGGASGYTF,TGTGCCAGCAGTGGGGACAGCCTCGGTGGAGCTAGTGGCTACACCTTC
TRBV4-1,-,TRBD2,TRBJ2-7,CASSQGLLAGPYEQYF,TGCGCCAGCAGCCAAGGCCTACTAGCGGGTCCCTACGAGCAGTACTTC
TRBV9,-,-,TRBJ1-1,CASSVGETEAFF,TGTGCCAGCAGCGTAGGGGAGACTGAAGCTTTCTTT
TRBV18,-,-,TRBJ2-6,CASSPRDSRANVLTF,TGTGCCAGCTCACCAAGGGATTCCCGGGCCAACGTCCTGACTTTC
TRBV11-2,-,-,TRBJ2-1,CASSLEAVLQWGEQFF,TGTGCCAGCAGCTTAGAAGCGGTCCTACAATGGGGTGAGCAGTTCTTC
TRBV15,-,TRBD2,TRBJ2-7,CATSRGKLAGGDEQYF,TGTGCCACCAGCAGAGGGAAACTAGCGGGAGGTGACGAGCAGTACTTC
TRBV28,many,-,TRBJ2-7,CASRPRDGSSYEQYF,TGTGCCAGCAGACCCCGGGACGGGAGCTCCTACGAGCAGTACTTC
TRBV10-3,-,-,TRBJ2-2,CAINGRFANTGELFF,TGTGCCATCAATGGGAGGTTCGCGAACACCGGGGAGCTGTTTTTT
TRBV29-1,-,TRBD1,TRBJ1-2,CSVQGANYGYTF,TGCAGCGTACAGGGGGCGAACTATGGCTACACCTTC
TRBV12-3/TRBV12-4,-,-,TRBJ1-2,CASSRTEGYGYTF,TGTGCCAGCAGCCGGACAGAGGGGTATGGCTACACCTTC
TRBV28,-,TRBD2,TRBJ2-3,CASSLFAVTRTSGASSTDTQYF,TGTGCCAGCAGTTTATTCGCGGTAACTAGGACTAGCGGGGCCTCTAGCACAGATACGCAGTATTTT
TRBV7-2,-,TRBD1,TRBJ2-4,CASSLKAGTGGRKQYF,TGTGCCAGCAGCTTAAAGGCCGGGACAGGGGGACGTAAGCAGTACTTC